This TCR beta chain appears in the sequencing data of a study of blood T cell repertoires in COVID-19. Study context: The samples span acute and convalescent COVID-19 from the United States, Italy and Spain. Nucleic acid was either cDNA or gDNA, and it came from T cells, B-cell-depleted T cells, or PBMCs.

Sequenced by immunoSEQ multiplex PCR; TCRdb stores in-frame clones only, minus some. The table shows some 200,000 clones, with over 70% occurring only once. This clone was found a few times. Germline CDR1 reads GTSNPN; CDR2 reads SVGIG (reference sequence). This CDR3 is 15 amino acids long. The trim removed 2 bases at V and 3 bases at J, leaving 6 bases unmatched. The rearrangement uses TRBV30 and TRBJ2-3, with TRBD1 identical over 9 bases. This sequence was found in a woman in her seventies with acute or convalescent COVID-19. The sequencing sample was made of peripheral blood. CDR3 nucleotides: TGTGCCTGGAGTTTCGACAGGGGGAGTACAGATACGCAGTATTTT. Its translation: CAWSFDRGSTDTQYF.